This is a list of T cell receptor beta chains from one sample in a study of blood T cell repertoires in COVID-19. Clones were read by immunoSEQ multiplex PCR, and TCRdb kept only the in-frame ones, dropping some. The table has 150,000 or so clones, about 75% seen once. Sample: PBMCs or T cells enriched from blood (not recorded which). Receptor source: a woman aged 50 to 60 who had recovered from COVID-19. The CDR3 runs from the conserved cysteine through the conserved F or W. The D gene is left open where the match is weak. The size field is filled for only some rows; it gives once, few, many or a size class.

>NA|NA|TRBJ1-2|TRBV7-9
TGTGCCAGCAGCTTCAACAGGGCCCTTAACTATGGCTACACCTTC
CASSFNRALNYGYTF
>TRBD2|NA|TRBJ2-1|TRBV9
TGTGCCAGCAGCCCTTTCGCACTAGCGGGGAACAATGAGCAGTTCTTC
CASSPFALAGNNEQFF
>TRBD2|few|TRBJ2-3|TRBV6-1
TGTGCCAGCAGTGGCCGGACAGGGTCGGGACTAGCGGGGAGCACAGATACGCAGTATTTT
CASSGRTGSGLAGSTDTQYF
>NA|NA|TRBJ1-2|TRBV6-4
TGTGCCAGCAGTCCCGACAGCTACGCGGGAGTCTATGGCTACACCTTC
CASSPDSYAGVYGYTF
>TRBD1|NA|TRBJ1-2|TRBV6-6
TGTGCCAGCAGTACCGGACAGGACCTCTATGGCTACACCTTC
CASSTGQDLYGYTF
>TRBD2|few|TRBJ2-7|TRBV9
TGTGCCAGCAGCGCCGGGACGGGGGGCTACGAGCAGTACTTC
CASSAGTGGYEQYF
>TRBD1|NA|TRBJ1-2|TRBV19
TGTGCCAGTAGTATAGGCCAGGGGGTTGGTGGCTACACCTTC
CASSIGQGVGGYTF
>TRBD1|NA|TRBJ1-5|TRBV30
TGTGCCTGGAAACCAGGGGGCGGGTATAGCAATCAGCCCCAGCATTTT
CAWKPGGGYSNQPQHF
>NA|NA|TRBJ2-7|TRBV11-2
TGTGCCAGCAGCTTGCGAGGGCCTAGCGCGGTCCCTGACGAGCAGTACTTC
CASSLRGPSAVPDEQYF
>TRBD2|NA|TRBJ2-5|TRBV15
TGTGCCACCAGCAGTCGCCACCCAGGGTTGGGAGGGGAGACCCAGTACTTC
CATSSRHPGLGGETQYF
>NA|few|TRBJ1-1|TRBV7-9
TGTGCCAGCAGCGCTGGGACAGAAGCTTTCTTT
CASSAGTEAFF
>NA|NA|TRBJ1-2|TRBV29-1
TGCAGCGTGATCTCGGGTACCGACTATGGCTACACCTTC
CSVISGTDYGYTF
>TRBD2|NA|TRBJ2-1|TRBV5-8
TGTGCCAGCAGCTTGGTTAGCGGGAGTTATGAGCAGTTCTTC
CASSLVSGSYEQFF
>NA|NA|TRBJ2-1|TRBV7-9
TGTGCCAGCAGCTTGGCGACGGGGAGTAGGCACTACAATGAGCAGTTCTTC
CASSLATGSRHYNEQFF
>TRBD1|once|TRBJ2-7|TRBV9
TGTGCCAGCAGCGTAGGACAGGGTAAGACCTACGAGCAGTACTTC
CASSVGQGKTYEQYF
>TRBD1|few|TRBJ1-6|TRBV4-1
TGCGCCAGCAGCCAGGGACAGGGGACAGGGGGATCCCCCCTCCACTTT
CASSQGQGTGGSPLHF
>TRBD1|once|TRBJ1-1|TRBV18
TGTGCCAGCTCACCGACAGGGGGCGAGGTCGGCACTGAAGCTTTCTTT
CASSPTGGEVGTEAFF
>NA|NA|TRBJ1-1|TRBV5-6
TGTGCCAGCAGCTTTAAAACTGAAGCTTTCTTT
CASSFKTEAFF
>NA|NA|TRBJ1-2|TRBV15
TGTGCCACCAGCAGAGTGGGTCCCAGGCTTAACTATGGCTACACCTTC
CATSRVGPRLNYGYTF
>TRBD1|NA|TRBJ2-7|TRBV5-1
TGCGCCAGCAGCTCCACAGGGGGCAACGAGCAGTACTTC
CASSSTGGNEQYF
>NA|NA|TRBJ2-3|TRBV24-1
TGTGCCACCAGTGATCTAGCTGATACGCAGTATTTT
CATSDLADTQYF
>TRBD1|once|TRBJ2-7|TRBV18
TGTGCCAGCTCACCATCGACAGGGGGCATATCGGTCGAGCAGTACTTC
CASSPSTGGISVEQYF
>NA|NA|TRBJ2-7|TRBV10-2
TGCGCCAGCAGTGATGACGGAGCCTACGAGCAGTACTTC
CASSDDGAYEQYF
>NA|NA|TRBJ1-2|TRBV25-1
TGTGCCAGCACCGCGGAGTGGGAGTATGGCTACACCTTC
CASTAEWEYGYTF
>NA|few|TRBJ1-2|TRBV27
TGTGCCAGCAGTTTAAACAGAGCTAACTATGGCTACACCTTC
CASSLNRANYGYTF
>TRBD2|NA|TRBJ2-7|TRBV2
TGTGCCAGCGTCCGGACTAGCGGGAGTAACGAGCAGTACTTC
CASVRTSGSNEQYF
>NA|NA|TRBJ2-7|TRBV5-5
TGTGCCAGCAGCTTGGAACCGGGCTACGAGCAGTACTTC
CASSLEPGYEQYF
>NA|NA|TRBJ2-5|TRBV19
TGTGCCAGTCGTAAACAGGCGGCAGAAGAGACCCAGTACTTC
CASRKQAAEETQYF
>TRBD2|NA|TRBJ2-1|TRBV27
TGTGCCAGCAGTTCCCGGACTAGGTTTAGCAATGAGCAGTTCTTC
CASSSRTRFSNEQFF
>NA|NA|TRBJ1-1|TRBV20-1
TGCAGTGCTAGTATGCAGGGAACTGAAGCTTTCTTT
CSASMQGTEAFF
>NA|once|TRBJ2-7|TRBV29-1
TGCAGCGTGAGGAGGGAGCCCGAGCAGTACTTC
CSVRREPEQYF
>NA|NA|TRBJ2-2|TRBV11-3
TGTGCCAGCAGCTTAGGTGGGAGCACCGGGGAGCTGTTTTTT
CASSLGGSTGELFF
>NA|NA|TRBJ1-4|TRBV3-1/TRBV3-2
TGTGCCAGCAGCCATCACAAGCAGGCCAGGAGGGCTGAAAAACTGTTTTTT
CASSHHKQARRAEKLFF
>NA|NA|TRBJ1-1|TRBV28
TGTGCCAGCAGTTTGAGTGTTATCACTGAAGCTTTCTTT
CASSLSVITEAFF
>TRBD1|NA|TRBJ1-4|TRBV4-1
TGCGCCAGCAGTCGAGCTTTACAGGGGTCAGAGGGAAAACTGTTTTTT
CASSRALQGSEGKLFF
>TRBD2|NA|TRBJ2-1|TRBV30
TGTGCCTGGAACGCGGGAGCGTCCTACAATGAGCAGTTCTTC
CAWNAGASYNEQFF
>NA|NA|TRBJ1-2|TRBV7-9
TGTGCCAGCAGCCAGGACAAGATTGGACATGGCTACACCTTC
CASSQDKIGHGYTF
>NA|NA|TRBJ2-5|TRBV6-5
TGTGCCAGCAGTTACTCGAATGGCGGGGAAGAGACCCAGTACTTC
CASSYSNGGEETQYF
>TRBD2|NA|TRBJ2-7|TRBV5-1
TGCGCCAGCAGCTTGGCGACGGGAGGGCCAACCTACGAGCAGTACTTC
CASSLATGGPTYEQYF
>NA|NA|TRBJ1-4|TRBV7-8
TGTGCCAGCAGCTGGACAGAAGGGAATGAAAAACTGTTTTTT
CASSWTEGNEKLFF
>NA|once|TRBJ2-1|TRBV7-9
TGTGCCAGCAGCTTTCAGGATGAGCAGTTCTTC
CASSFQDEQFF
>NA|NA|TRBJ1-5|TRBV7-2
TGTGCCAGCAGCCGCCAGGTGGAAAATCAGCCCCAGCATTTT
CASSRQVENQPQHF
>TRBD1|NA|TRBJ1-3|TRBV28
TGTGCCAGCTCGACCAGGGGGAACCCTGGAAACACCATATATTTT
CASSTRGNPGNTIYF
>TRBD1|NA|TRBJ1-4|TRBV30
TGTGCCTGGACCAAGACAGGGGGCATCGTTGAAAAACTGTTTTTT
CAWTKTGGIVEKLFF
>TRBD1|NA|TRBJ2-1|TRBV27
TGTGCCAGCAGTCTTACAGGGGGCGCCTACAATGAGCAGTTCTTC
CASSLTGGAYNEQFF
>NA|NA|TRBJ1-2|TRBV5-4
TGTGCCAGCAGCTTGAGGGGTGACTATGGCTACACCTTC
CASSLRGDYGYTF
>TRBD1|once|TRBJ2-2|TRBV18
TGTGCCAGCTCCCTCGGACAGGAGAACACCGGGGAGCTGTTTTTT
CASSLGQENTGELFF
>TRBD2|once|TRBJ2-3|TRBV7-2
TGTGCCAGCAGCTTAAATCTGCGGGGGGGTATAGATACGCAGTATTTT
CASSLNLRGGIDTQYF
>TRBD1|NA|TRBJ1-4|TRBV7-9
TGTGCCAGCACCTCGCCCCCGACAGGGGTGGTTGAAAAACTGTTTTTT
CASTSPPTGVVEKLFF
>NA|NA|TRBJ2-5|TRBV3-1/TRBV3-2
TGTGCCAGCCGCGGACTACGGGCGGAGACCCAGTACTTC
CASRGLRAETQYF
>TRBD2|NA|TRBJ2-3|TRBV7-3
TGTGCCAGCAGCTACTCTAGCGGCTACACAGATACGCAGTATTTT
CASSYSSGYTDTQYF
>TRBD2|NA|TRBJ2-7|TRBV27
TGTGCCAGCTCCTCCTTTTCAGGGACTAGCGGAGCCCAATCGGGCGAGCAGTACTTC
CASSSFSGTSGAQSGEQYF
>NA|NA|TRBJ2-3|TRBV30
TGTGCCTGGAGTGTCGGGGTGTCCGCCCGCAGCGGAGATACGCAGTATTTT
CAWSVGVSARSGDTQYF
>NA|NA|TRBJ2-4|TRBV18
TGTGCCAGCTCACCATGGCCGAACATTCAGTACTTC
CASSPWPNIQYF
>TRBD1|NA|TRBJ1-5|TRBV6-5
TGTGCCAGCAGAGCACAGGGGGCAAGCAATCAGCCCCAGCATTTT
CASRAQGASNQPQHF
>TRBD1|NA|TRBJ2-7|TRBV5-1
TGCGCCAGCAGCATAGGCCCGGGACAGGGTCGCGAGCAGTACTTC
CASSIGPGQGREQYF
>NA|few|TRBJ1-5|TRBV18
TGTGCCAGCTCACCATCACAGGGAACAAGCAATCAGCCCCAGCATTTT
CASSPSQGTSNQPQHF
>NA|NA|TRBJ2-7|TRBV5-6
TGTGCCAGCAGCTCAGGACAGCTATTCTCCTACGAGCAGTACTTC
CASSSGQLFSYEQYF